A selection of T cell receptor beta chains follows, all from one sample in a study of blood T cells in healthy people across ages. In TCRdb, the 5' RACE reads were re-called with MiXCR into one record per CDR3 protein. The data contain roughly 800,000 distinct CDR3 sequences, about three fifths of them singletons. Specimen: blood. The receptors originated from a man aged 25-40 years in good health. Each CDR3 is given with its conserved first and last residue. D genes are given only for firm matches. For some rows the clone size is stated as once, few or many, or as a class when expanded; others skip it.

cdr3_nt	cdr3_aa	v_call	j_call	d_call	cdr3_length	clone_size
TGCGCCAGCAGCCAAGGGCCAGCGGGAGAGGAAGAGACCCAGTACTTC	CASSQGPAGEEETQYF	TRBV4-3	TRBJ2-5	TRBD2	16	NA
TGTGCCAGCAGCTTAAACGGACTAGCAGGGCGGATTAATGAGCAGTTCTTC	CASSLNGLAGRINEQFF	TRBV7-3	TRBJ2-1	TRBD2	17	once
TGTGCCACCAGTGATCCAAGGCCCTACGAGCAGTACTTC	CATSDPRPYEQYF	TRBV24-1	TRBJ2-7	NA	13	NA
TGTGCCAGCACCTGGGGCAGCCCGACCTACAATGAGCAGTTCTTC	CASTWGSPTYNEQFF	TRBV12-3/TRBV12-4	TRBJ2-1	NA	15	NA
TGTGCCAGCAGAAGGGGACTAGCGGGCGGTGAGCAGTTCTTC	CASRRGLAGGEQFF	TRBV27	TRBJ2-1	TRBD2	14	NA
TGTGCCAGCAGTAGACAGGACCAAGAGACCTGGTACTTC	CASSRQDQETWYF	TRBV28	TRBJ2-5	NA	13	NA
TGTGCCAGCAGTTTTGGCATTCCAGGAGAGACCCAGTACTTC	CASSFGIPGETQYF	TRBV12-3/TRBV12-4	TRBJ2-5	NA	14	NA
TGCAGTGCCATTACCGGGACTAGCGGGGGGGCTCGGCAGTTCTTC	CSAITGTSGGARQFF	TRBV20-1	TRBJ2-1	TRBD2	15	NA
TGCAGCGTTGAAGTAAACCCGAACACTGAAGCTTTCTTT	CSVEVNPNTEAFF	TRBV29-1	TRBJ1-1	NA	13	NA
TGCAGCGTTGAGCAGGGATATAGGACTGAAGCTTTCTTT	CSVEQGYRTEAFF	TRBV29-1	TRBJ1-1	NA	13	few
TGCGCCAGCAGCTGGGACGGGACAGCCCAAGAGACCCAGTACTTC	CASSWDGTAQETQYF	TRBV5-1	TRBJ2-5	TRBD1	15	NA
TGTGCCAGCAGTTTCGGGGGGGCCGGGGATGAGCAGTTCTTC	CASSFGGAGDEQFF	TRBV12-3/TRBV12-4	TRBJ2-1	TRBD2	14	NA
TGTGCCAGCAGCTTAGGACTATCCCTCACAGATACGCAGTATTTT	CASSLGLSLTDTQYF	TRBV7-9	TRBJ2-3	NA	15	few
TGTGCCATCAGTAGGGAGCTCCCCTACGAGCAGTACTTC	CAISRELPYEQYF	TRBV10-3	TRBJ2-7	NA	13	many
TGTGCCAGCAGCTTTGGGGGGAAACCGATGAACACTGAAGCTTTCTTT	CASSFGGKPMNTEAFF	TRBV7-9	TRBJ1-1	NA	16	NA
TGCAGTGCTAGAGAGCGGGGGGGCGGTTCTGGGAACTATGGCTACACCTTC	CSARERGGGSGNYGYTF	TRBV20-1	TRBJ1-2	NA	17	NA
TGTGCCAGCAGCCAGACAGGGGGACCTAGATACAATGAGCAGTTCTTC	CASSQTGGPRYNEQFF	TRBV7-9	TRBJ2-1	TRBD1	16	NA
TGTGCCAGCTCACCAGCTCCGGGACAGGGGGCGATCTATGGCTACACCTTC	CASSPAPGQGAIYGYTF	TRBV18	TRBJ1-2	TRBD1	17	NA
TGTGCCAGCAGCTTTGATCGGCAGATTCAGTACTTC	CASSFDRQIQYF	TRBV7-9	TRBJ2-4	NA	12	NA
TGTGCCAGCAGCACCAGACAGGCTACTGAAGCTTTCTTT	CASSTRQATEAFF	TRBV7-2	TRBJ1-1	NA	13	NA
TGTGCCAGCAGCTTATATTCCCTCCCTCGACTCCACGAGCAGTACTTC	CASSLYSLPRLHEQYF	TRBV7-9	TRBJ2-7	NA	16	NA
TGCAGTGGGTCAGGGGTAGATACGCAGTATTTT	CSGSGVDTQYF	TRBV20-1	TRBJ2-3	NA	11	NA
TGCAGTGGCGAGGCCCAGGGAGAGACCCAGTACTTC	CSGEAQGETQYF	TRBV20-1	TRBJ2-5	NA	12	few
TGCAGTGCTAGGGGGACAGTGAAAAACATTCAGTACTTC	CSARGTVKNIQYF	TRBV20-1	TRBJ2-4	TRBD1	13	NA
TGTGCCAGCAGCCTTGGACAGGGGTTGACCGGGGAGCTGTTTTTT	CASSLGQGLTGELFF	TRBV7-6	TRBJ2-2	TRBD1	15	NA
TGTGCCAGCAGCTTAGGTCGGGGTAGCGGGGCCTACGAGCAGTACTTC	CASSLGRGSGAYEQYF	TRBV11-2	TRBJ2-7	TRBD2	16	many
TGCAGCGTTGTCTGGACACCGGGATTAGAGACCCAGTACTTC	CSVVWTPGLETQYF	TRBV29-1	TRBJ2-5	NA	14	many
TGTGCCAGCACCCAAGTCCCAGAGACCCAGTACTTC	CASTQVPETQYF	TRBV12-3/TRBV12-4	TRBJ2-5	NA	12	NA
TGCAGTGCTAGAGATTTCAAGGGTCAGATCTCCTACAATGAGCAGTTCTTC	CSARDFKGQISYNEQFF	TRBV20-1	TRBJ2-1	NA	17	few
TGTGCCAGCAGTATAACAGTGGAGGGGACCCAGTACTTC	CASSITVEGTQYF	TRBV12-3/TRBV12-4	TRBJ2-5	NA	13	NA
TGCGCCAGCAGACCCCAGGGGGCAATAGGTACTGAAGCTTTCTTT	CASRPQGAIGTEAFF	TRBV4-1	TRBJ1-1	TRBD1	15	NA
TGTGCCAGCAGTTGGGGGACACCCTATGCCGAGCAGTACTTC	CASSWGTPYAEQYF	TRBV27	TRBJ2-7	NA	14	NA
TGTGCCAGCAGCCTCTGGGGGCGGGGGGCCATAACCCCCCTCTCTGGGGCCAACGTCCTGACTTTC	CASSLWGRGAITPLSGANVLTF	TRBV11-2	TRBJ2-6	TRBD2	22	few
TGTGCCAGCAGTCCCCTCAGGGGGAACATTCAGTACTTC	CASSPLRGNIQYF	TRBV6-6	TRBJ2-4	TRBD1	13	once
TGTGCCAGCAGCCTAGCCACAGGGGCGGCCTATGGCTACACCTTC	CASSLATGAAYGYTF	TRBV3-1	TRBJ1-2	TRBD1	15	few
TGTGCTAGCAGGGCTAGCGGGAGGGCCCTTGAGTCCTACGAGCAGTACTTC	CASRASGRALESYEQYF	TRBV7-7	TRBJ2-7	TRBD2	17	few
TGTGCCAGCAGTCCCCTGACATTCAAGGGTATATATGAGCAGTTCTTC	CASSPLTFKGIYEQFF	TRBV27	TRBJ2-1	NA	16	once
TGCAGTGCTAGATCTAGCGGGGGGCCACAATACAATGAGCAGTTCTTC	CSARSSGGPQYNEQFF	TRBV20-1	TRBJ2-1	TRBD2	16	NA
NA	CASSTSLRGRKNEQYF	TRBV27	TRBJ2-5	NA	16	NA
TGTGCCAGCAGTCTCCGGGCTCACTATAATTCACCCCTCCACTTT	CASSLRAHYNSPLHF	TRBV27	TRBJ1-6	NA	15	NA
TGTGCCAGCGGACCCGCCAGGTCCTCTGGGGCCAACGTCCTGACTTTC	CASGPARSSGANVLTF	TRBV6-2/TRBV6-3	TRBJ2-6	NA	16	many
TGTGCCTGGAGTCCCTTCGGCGGGGGCGCAGATACGCAGTATTTT	CAWSPFGGGADTQYF	TRBV30	TRBJ2-3	NA	15	once
TGTGCCAGCAGCCTTAGGTGGGACAGGTACATTCAGCCCCAGCATTTT	CASSLRWDRYIQPQHF	TRBV7-2	TRBJ1-5	TRBD1	16	NA
TGCAGCGTTGAAGGAGCCAAAAACATTCAGTACTTC	CSVEGAKNIQYF	TRBV29-1	TRBJ2-4	NA	12	once
TGTGCCAGCGGACAGGGGGCCCACTATGGCTACACCTTC	CASGQGAHYGYTF	TRBV2	TRBJ1-2	TRBD1	13	NA
TGCAGTGCTACCTCCAACACTGAAGCTTTCTTT	CSATSNTEAFF	TRBV20-1	TRBJ1-1	NA	11	NA
TGTGCCAGCAGCCCCGGGACTTGGTACAATGAGCAGTTCTTC	CASSPGTWYNEQFF	TRBV7-8	TRBJ2-1	NA	14	NA
TGTGCCAGCAGTTACTCCTCGGGATACTACGAGCAGTACTTC	CASSYSSGYYEQYF	TRBV6-6	TRBJ2-7	NA	14	NA